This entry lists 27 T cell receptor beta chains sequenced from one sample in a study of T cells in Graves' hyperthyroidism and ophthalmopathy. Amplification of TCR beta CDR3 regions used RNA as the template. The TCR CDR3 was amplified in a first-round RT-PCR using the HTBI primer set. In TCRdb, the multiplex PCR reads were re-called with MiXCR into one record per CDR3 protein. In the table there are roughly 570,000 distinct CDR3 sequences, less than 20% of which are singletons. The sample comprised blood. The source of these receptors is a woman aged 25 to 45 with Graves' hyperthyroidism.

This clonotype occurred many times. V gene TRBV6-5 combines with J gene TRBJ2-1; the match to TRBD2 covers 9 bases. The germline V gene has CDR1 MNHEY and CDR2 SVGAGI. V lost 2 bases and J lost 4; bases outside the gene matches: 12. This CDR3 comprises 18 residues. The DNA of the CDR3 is TGTGCCAGCAGTTACGCCCCTCGACTAGCGGATCCTTACAATGAGCAGTTCTTC. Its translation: CASSYAPRLADPYNEQFF.

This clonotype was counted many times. CDR3 region: CASSSRQGLWNTEAFF. The CDR3 nucleotides read TGTGCCAGCAGCTCCCGACAGGGGTTGTGGAACACTGAAGCTTTCTTT. V and J are TRBV28 and TRBJ1-1; TRBD1 matches at 8 bases. This CDR3 is built from 16 residues. V lost 6 bases, J lost 1 base, and 10 bases stayed unmatched. Germline CDR1 reads MDHEN; CDR2 reads SYDVKM.

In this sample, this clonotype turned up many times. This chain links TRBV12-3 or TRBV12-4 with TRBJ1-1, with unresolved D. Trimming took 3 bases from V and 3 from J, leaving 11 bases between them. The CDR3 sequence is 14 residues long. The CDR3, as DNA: TGTGCCAGCAGTTTGAGGCAGGTTCACACTGAAGCTTTCTTT. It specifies CASSLRQVHTEAFF.

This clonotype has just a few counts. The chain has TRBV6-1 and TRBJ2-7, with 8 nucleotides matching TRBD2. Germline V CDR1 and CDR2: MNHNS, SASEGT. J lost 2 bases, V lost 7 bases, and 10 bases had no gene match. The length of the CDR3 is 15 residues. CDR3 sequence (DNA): TGTGCCAGCACTCCGGGGGGGTCCCACCCCTACGAGCAGTACTTC. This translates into CASTPGGSHPYEQYF.

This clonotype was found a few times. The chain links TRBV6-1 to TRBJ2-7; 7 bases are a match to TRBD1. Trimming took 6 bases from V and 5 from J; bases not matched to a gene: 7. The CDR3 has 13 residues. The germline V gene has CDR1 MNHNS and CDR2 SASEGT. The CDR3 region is CASRSTGYNEQYF. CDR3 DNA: TGTGCCAGCAGGTCGACAGGGTATAACGAGCAGTACTTC.

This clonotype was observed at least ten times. The chain's CDR3 is CASSFGSARGRGYGYTF. DNA for the CDR3: TGTGCCAGCAGCTTCGGCTCCGCCAGGGGGCGAGGGTATGGCTACACCTTC. This chain uses TRBV7-2 with TRBJ1-2; 8 bases map to TRBD1. Germline V gene lookup returns CDR1 SGHTA and CDR2 FQGNSA. V lost 3 bases to trimming and J lost 5 bases; unmatched junction nucleotides: 14. The CDR3 runs 17 residues.

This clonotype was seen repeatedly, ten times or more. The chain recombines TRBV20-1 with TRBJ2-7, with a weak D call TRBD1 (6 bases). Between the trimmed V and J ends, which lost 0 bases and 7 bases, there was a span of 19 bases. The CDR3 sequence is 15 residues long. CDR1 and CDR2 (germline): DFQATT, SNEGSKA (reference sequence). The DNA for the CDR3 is TGCAGTGCTAGAGATCAGGGACACACCGTGGGGGAGCAGTACTTC. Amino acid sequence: CSARDQGHTVGEQYF.

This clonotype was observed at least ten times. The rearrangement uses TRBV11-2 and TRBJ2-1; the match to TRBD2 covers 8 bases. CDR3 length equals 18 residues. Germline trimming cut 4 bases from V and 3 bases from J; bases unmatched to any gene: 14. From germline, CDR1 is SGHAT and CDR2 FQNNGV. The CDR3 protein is CASSWTSQGNNLYNEQFF. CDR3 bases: TGTGCCAGCAGCTGGACTAGCCAAGGAAATAACCTCTACAATGAGCAGTTCTTC.

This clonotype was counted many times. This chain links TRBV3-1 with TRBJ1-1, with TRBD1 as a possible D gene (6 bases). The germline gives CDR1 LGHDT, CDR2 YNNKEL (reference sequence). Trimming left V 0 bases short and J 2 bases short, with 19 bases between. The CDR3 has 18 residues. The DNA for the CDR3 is TGTGCCAGCAGCCAAGATCGTGATCGGACAGAGGGAAACACTGAAGCTTTCTTT. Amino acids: CASSQDRDRTEGNTEAFF.

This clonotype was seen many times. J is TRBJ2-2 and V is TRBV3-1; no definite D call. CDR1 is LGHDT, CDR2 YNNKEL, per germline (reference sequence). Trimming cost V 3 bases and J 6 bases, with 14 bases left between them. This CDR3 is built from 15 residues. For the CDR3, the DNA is TGTGCCAGCAGCCAGGGAACGACTGGAGCCGGGGAGCTGTTTTTT. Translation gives CASSQGTTGAGELFF. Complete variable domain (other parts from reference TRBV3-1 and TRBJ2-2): DTAVSQTPKYLVTQMGNDKSIKCEQNLGHDTMYWYKQDSKKFLKIMFSYNNKELIINETVPNRFSPKSPDKAHLNLHINSLELGDSAVYFCASSQGTTGAGELFFGEGSRLTVL.

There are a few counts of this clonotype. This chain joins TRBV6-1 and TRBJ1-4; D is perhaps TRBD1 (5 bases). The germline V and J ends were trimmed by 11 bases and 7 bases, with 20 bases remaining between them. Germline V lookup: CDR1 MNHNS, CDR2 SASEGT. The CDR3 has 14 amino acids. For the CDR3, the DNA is TGTGCCGCCGATCTAGCAGGGACGGGTGAAAAACTGTTTTTT. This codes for CAADLAGTGEKLFF.

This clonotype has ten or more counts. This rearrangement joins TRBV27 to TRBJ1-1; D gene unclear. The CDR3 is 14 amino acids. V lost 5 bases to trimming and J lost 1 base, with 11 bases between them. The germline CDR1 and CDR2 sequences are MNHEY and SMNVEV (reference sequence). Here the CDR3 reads CASSLHRENTEAFF. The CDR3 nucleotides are TGTGCCAGCAGTCTACACAGAGAGAACACTGAAGCTTTCTTT.

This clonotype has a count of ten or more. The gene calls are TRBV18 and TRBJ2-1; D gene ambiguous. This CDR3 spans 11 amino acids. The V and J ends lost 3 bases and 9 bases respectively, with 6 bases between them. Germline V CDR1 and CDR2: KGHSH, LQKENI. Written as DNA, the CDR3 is TGTGCCAGCTCACCGCTTGGTGAGCAGTTCTTC. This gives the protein CASSPLGEQFF.

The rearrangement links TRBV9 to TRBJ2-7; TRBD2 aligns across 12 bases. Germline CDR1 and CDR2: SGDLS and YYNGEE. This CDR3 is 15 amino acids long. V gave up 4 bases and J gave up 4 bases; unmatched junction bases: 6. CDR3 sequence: CASSKTSGSPYEQYF. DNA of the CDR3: TGTGCCAGCAGCAAGACTAGCGGGAGTCCTTACGAGCAGTACTTC.

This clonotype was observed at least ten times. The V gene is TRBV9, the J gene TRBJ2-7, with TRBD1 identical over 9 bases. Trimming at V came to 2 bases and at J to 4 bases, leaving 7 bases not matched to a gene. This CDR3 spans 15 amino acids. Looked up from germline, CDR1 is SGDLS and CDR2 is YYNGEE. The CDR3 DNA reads TGTGCCAGCAGCGTCGGACAGGACAGGGGTTACGAGCAGTACTTC. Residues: CASSVGQDRGYEQYF.

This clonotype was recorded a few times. This CDR3 reads CSVEAGRSYNEQFF. The CDR3, as DNA: TGCAGCGTTGAAGCAGGGCGCTCCTACAATGAGCAGTTCTTC. V is TRBV29-1 and J is TRBJ2-1; a weak D match, TRBD1 (5 bases). Germline V gives CDR1 SQVTM, CDR2 ANQGSEA. The V and J ends lost 1 base and 0 bases respectively, with 7 bases between them. The CDR3 is 14 residues long.

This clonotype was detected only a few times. CDR3 nucleotides: TGTGCCACCAGTGGTAGACAGGGGCAGTTCAATGAGCAGTTCTTC. Its protein product is CATSGRQGQFNEQFF. This chain uses TRBV24-1 with TRBJ2-1; 8 nucleotides match TRBD1. The length of the CDR3 is 15 residues. The J segment lost 6 bases and the V segment lost 5 bases, leaving 8 bases of the junction unmatched. Germline V gene sequence: CDR1 KGHDR, CDR2 SFDVKD.

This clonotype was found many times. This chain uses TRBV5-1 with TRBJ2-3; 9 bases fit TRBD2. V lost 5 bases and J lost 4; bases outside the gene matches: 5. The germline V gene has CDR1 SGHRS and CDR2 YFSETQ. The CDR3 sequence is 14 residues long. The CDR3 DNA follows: TGCGCCAGCAGAACTAGCGGGCTATCAGATACGCAGTATTTT. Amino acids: CASRTSGLSDTQYF.

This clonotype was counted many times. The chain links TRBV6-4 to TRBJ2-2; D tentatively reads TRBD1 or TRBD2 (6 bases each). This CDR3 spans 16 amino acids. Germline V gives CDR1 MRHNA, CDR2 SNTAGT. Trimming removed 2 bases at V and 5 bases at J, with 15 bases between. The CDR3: CASSDKGGAVTGELFF. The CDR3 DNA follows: TGTGCCAGCAGTGACAAGGGGGGAGCGGTGACCGGGGAGCTGTTTTTT.

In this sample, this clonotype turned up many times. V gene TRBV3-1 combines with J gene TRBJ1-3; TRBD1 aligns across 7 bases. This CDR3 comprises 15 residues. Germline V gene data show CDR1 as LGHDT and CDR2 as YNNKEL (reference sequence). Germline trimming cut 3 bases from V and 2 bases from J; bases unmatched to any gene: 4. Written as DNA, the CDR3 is TGTGCCAGCAGCCAGACACAGGGGCCTGGAAACACCATATATTTT. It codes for CASSQTQGPGNTIYF.

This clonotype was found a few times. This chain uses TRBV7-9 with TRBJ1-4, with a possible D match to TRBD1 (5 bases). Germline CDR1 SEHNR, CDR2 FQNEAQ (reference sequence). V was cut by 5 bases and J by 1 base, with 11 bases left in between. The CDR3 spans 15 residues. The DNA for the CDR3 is TGTGCCAGCAGCACGGGGACCAAAACTAATGAAAAACTGTTTTTT. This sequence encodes CASSTGTKTNEKLFF.

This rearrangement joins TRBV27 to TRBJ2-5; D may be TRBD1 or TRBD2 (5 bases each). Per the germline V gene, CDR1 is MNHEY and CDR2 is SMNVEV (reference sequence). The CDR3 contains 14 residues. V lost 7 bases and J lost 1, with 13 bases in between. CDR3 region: CASTTRDGQETQYF. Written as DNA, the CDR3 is TGTGCCAGCACTACCCGGGACGGCCAAGAGACCCAGTACTTC.

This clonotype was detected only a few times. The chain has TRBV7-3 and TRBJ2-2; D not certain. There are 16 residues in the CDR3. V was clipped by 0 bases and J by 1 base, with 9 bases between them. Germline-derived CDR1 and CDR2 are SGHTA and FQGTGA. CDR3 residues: CASSLTGKVNTGELFF. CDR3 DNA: TGTGCCAGCAGCTTAACCGGCAAGGTGAACACCGGGGAGCTGTTTTTT. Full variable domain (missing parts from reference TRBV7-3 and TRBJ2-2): GAGVSQTPSNKVTEKGKYVELRCDPISGHTALYWYRQSLGQGPEFLIYFQGTGAADDSGLPNDRFFAVRPEGSVSTLKIQRTERGDSAVYLCASSLTGKVNTGELFFGEGSRLTVL.

The CDR3 DNA reads as TGTGCCAGCAGTTGGACAGGATATCAGCCCCAGCATTTT. Protein sequence: CASSWTGYQPQHF. This chain joins TRBV6-2 or TRBV6-3 and TRBJ1-5, with 7 bases aligning to TRBD1. CDR1 is MNHEY and CDR2 is SVGEGT in the germline V gene. The CDR3 length is 13 residues. The V and J ends lost 4 bases and 5 bases, in that order; junction bases with no gene match: 2.

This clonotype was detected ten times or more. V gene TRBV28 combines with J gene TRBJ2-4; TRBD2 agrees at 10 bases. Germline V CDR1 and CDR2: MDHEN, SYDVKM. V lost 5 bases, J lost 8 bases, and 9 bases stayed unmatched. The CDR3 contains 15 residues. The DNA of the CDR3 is TGTGCCAGCAGTCTCGACCTAGCGGGAGCGGACATTCAGTACTTC. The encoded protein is CASSLDLAGADIQYF.

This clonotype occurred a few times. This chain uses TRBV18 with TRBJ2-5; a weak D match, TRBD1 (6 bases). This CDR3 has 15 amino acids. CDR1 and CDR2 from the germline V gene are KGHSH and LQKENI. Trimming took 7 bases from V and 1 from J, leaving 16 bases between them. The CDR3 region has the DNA TGTGCCAGCTTCCGGACAGCCAGCCTCCAAGAGACCCAGTACTTC. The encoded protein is CASFRTASLQETQYF.

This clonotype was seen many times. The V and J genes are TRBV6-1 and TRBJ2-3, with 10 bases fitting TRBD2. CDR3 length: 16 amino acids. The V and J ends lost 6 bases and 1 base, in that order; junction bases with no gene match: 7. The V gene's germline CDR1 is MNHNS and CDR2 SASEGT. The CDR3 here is CASSRPGTSGTDTQYF. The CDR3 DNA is TGTGCCAGCAGCCGTCCCGGGACTAGCGGCACAGATACGCAGTATTTT.